The clone carrying this T cell receptor beta chain was seen a handful of times. The antigen is not known. Trimming stripped 0 bases from V and 0 bases from J, with 6 bases between. Germline loops: CDR1 MNHNY, CDR2 SVGAGI (reference sequence). The CDR3 is 15 residues long. This sample was taken from a study of T cells after yellow fever vaccination. TCRdb reprocessed the 5' RACE reads with MiXCR, giving one entry per CDR3 protein. The sample has 150,000 or so distinct CDR3 sequences, 9.3% seen once. Study-wide results and caveats: Few clonotypes appeared in both CD4 and CD8 compartments. The booster response re-showed most primary clones: 96% CD4, 88% CD8. The study noted that FACS-sorted repertoires could contain abundant clonotypes contaminating from the bulk population.

V usage is TRBV6-6 and J usage is TRBJ1-5, with D unresolved. This sequence was found in a man between 18 and 29 years old who received the YFV17D yellow fever vaccine. Source: CD8+ T cells sorted from PBMCs, taken 45 days after the yellow fever booster vaccination. The CDR3 nucleotides read TGTGCCAGCAGTTACTCGATTGATAGCAATCAGCCCCAGCATTTT. Its protein product is CASSYSIDSNQPQHF.